A selection of T cell receptor beta chains follows, all from one sample in a study of T cells in Graves' hyperthyroidism and ophthalmopathy. TCRdb re-analysed the multiplex PCR reads in MiXCR, keeping a single row per CDR3 protein. The sample contains a few hundred thousand distinct CDR3 sequences, 20% to 30% of which appear only once. Sequencing was done on a sample of blood. These receptor sequences come from a man aged 45-65 years with Graves' hyperthyroidism. The CDR3 runs from the conserved cysteine through the conserved F or W. D genes are given only for firm matches. Some rows have no size entry. The others give once, few or many, or a class for an expanded clone.

clone size | J gene | V gene | D gene | CDR3 DNA | CDR3 protein
few | TRBJ1-2 | TRBV28 | TRBD1 | TGTGCCAGCAGTTCAGGACAGGAACCCAACTATGGCTACACCTTC | CASSSGQEPNYGYTF
many | TRBJ2-7 | TRBV7-2 | . | TGTGCCAGCAGCTTTTCCTCCACGGACTACCTCTCCTACGAGCAGTACTTC | CASSFSSTDYLSYEQYF
. | TRBJ2-7 | TRBV11-2 | . | TGTGCCAGCAGCTTAGGGGATAGCGGCGGCTACGAGCAGTACTTC | CASSLGDSGGYEQYF
. | TRBJ2-5 | TRBV12-5 | TRBD1 | TGTGCTAGTGGTTCGGGACAGACCAGAGAGACCCAGTACTTC | CASGSGQTRETQYF
few | TRBJ2-7 | TRBV5-1 | TRBD1 | TGCGCCAGCAGCTCGGACAGGGAGCAGTACTTC | CASSSDREQYF
many | TRBJ2-3 | TRBV5-1 | . | TGTGCCAGCAGCTTAGTGTCAGATACGCAGTATTTT | CASSLVSDTQYF
. | TRBJ2-3 | TRBV6-1 | TRBD2 | TGTGCCAGCAGAACAGGACTAGCGGGACGAGATACGCAGTATTTT | CASRTGLAGRDTQYF
many | TRBJ1-1 | TRBV28 | . | TGTGCCAGCAGTAGGAGCACTGAAGCTTTCTTT | CASSRSTEAFF
few | TRBJ1-1 | TRBV10-3 | TRBD1 | TGTGCCATCAGTGAGTCCAGGGGGAGTAGGGACACTGAAGCTTTCTTT | CAISESRGSRDTEAFF
many | TRBJ2-5 | TRBV5-6 | . | TGTGCCAGCAGCTTAGGGCGCCCACAATTACAAGAGACCCAGTACTTC | CASSLGRPQLQETQYF
. | TRBJ2-1 | TRBV5-1 | TRBD2 | TGCGCCAGCAGCTTGTCGCTAGCGGGAGGATACAATGAGCAGTTCTTC | CASSLSLAGGYNEQFF
. | TRBJ1-4 | TRBV7-9 | . | TGTGCCAGCAGCTTAGGGGGGGCGAATGAAAAACTGTTTTTT | CASSLGGANEKLFF
few | TRBJ2-1 | TRBV20-1 | . | TGCAGTGCTACGGACGTAGAGCAGTTCTTC | CSATDVEQFF
few | TRBJ2-5 | TRBV11-3 | . | TGTGCCAGCAGCCCGTACGGAGGGGGGGGTCTCCAAGAGACCCAGTACTTC | CASSPYGGGGLQETQYF
. | TRBJ2-7 | TRBV20-1 | . | TGCAGTGCTACTCCTGAGGTAGGGTCCTACGAGCAGTACTTC | CSATPEVGSYEQYF
many | TRBJ2-1 | TRBV7-8 | TRBD2 | TGTGCCAGCAGTCGTCCTAGCGGGAGGGCCAATGAGCAGTTCTTC | CASSRPSGRANEQFF
few | TRBJ1-3 | TRBV12-3/TRBV12-4 | . | TGTGCCAGCACTGACAGTGGGCAGCATCCGGCTGGAAACACCATATATTTT | CASTDSGQHPAGNTIYF
few | TRBJ1-6 | TRBV10-3 | . | TGTGCCATCAGTGAGAGGGGCCCCGGTGATTCACCCCTCCACTTT | CAISERGPGDSPLHF
. | TRBJ2-4 | TRBV7-3 | TRBD1 | TGTGCCAGCAGTTTGACAGGGGAGGAGGGAAACATTCAGTACTTC | CASSLTGEEGNIQYF
few | TRBJ2-7 | TRBV20-1 | . | TGCAGTGCTACCTCCCAAACGACTACCTTAAAAGCAAACTCCTACGAGCAGTACTTC | CSATSQTTTLKANSYEQYF
. | TRBJ2-5 | TRBV9 | . | TGTGCCAGCAGCGTAGGCCTACTCGGGGGGACCCAGTACTTC | CASSVGLLGGTQYF
many | TRBJ2-3 | TRBV7-3 | . | TGTGCCAGCAGCCGCTTAGGGCAGAGCACAGATACGCAGTATTTT | CASSRLGQSTDTQYF
many | TRBJ2-7 | TRBV6-2/TRBV6-3 | TRBD2 | TGTGCCAGCTGGTTGCGGACTAGCGGCTCCTACGAGCAGTACTTC | CASWLRTSGSYEQYF
. | TRBJ1-2 | TRBV7-9 | . | TGTGCCGGGTCCCGGGACTCCTATGGCTACACCTTC | CAGSRDSYGYTF
many | TRBJ1-1 | TRBV12-3/TRBV12-4 | . | TGTGCCAGCAGGGCCCCTGGCACTGAAGCTTTCTTT | CASRAPGTEAFF
few | TRBJ1-2 | TRBV5-1 | . | TGCGCCAGCAGCGTTCGTCCGGGCCTAAACTATGGCTACACCTTC | CASSVRPGLNYGYTF
few | TRBJ2-1 | TRBV6-1 | TRBD2 | TGTGCCAGCAGCCGTAGCGGGACCACCTACAATGAGCAGTTCTTC | CASSRSGTTYNEQFF
. | TRBJ2-7 | TRBV2 | TRBD2 | TGTGCCAGCAGTGATCGACTAGCGGGAGAAGTTGGATACGAGCAGTACTTC | CASSDRLAGEVGYEQYF
few | TRBJ2-7 | TRBV18 | TRBD1 | TGTGCCAGCTCACGCCGTCCAGGGGACAGCTACGAGCAGTACTTC | CASSRRPGDSYEQYF
. | TRBJ1-5 | TRBV3-1 | TRBD1 | TGTGCCAGCAGCCGGGACAGGTCAAATCAGCCCCAGCATTTT | CASSRDRSNQPQHF